One sample yielded the 5 T cell receptor beta chains listed below, sequenced in a study of T-cell reconstitution after alpha-beta-depleted transplantation in children. Unique molecular identifiers tagged the TCRbeta library. Using its own MiXCR run on the PCR reads, TCRdb lists one record per CDR3 protein. This table holds roughly 200,000 distinct CDR3 sequences, about a tenth found once. Sequencing used PBMCs, obtained before TCRalphabeta/CD19-depleted stem cell transplant. These receptor sequences come from a child under two years old with acute myeloid leukemia, due to receive a stem cell transplant.

The sample holds many counts of this clonotype. V usage is TRBV5-1 and J usage is TRBJ1-3; 7 nucleotides line up with TRBD1. CDR1 is SGHRS, CDR2 YFSETQ, per germline. The CDR3 is 15 residues long. The J segment lost 1 base and the V segment lost 4 bases, leaving 5 bases of the junction unmatched. CDR3 DNA sequence: TGCGCCAGCAGCCTCGACAGGGCTTCTGGAAACACCATATATTTT. Amino acid sequence: CASSLDRASGNTIYF.

This clonotype was recorded at least ten times. An end of the junction differs from the germline gene, which may be a read error. This chain uses TRBV6-1 with TRBJ2-2; D gene ambiguous. The length of the CDR3 is 14 residues. Germline CDR1 and CDR2: MNHNS and SASEGT. Written as DNA, the CDR3 is TGTGCCAGCAGTCAAGCAGCAAACACCGGGGAGCTGTTTTTT. This gives the protein CASSQAANTGELFF.

This clonotype has a count of ten or more. This rearrangement joins TRBV15 to TRBJ1-5, with D possibly being TRBD1 (5 bases). Per the germline V gene, CDR1 is LNHNV and CDR2 is YYDKDF (reference sequence). With 0 bases removed from V and 14 bases from J, the gap between germline ends came to 11 bases. The CDR3 is 12 residues long. For the CDR3, the DNA is TGTGCCACCAGCAGAGATCGGGACGGGGAGCATTTT. It is translated as CATSRDRDGEHF.

This clonotype appeared a few times. The CDR3 region is CASSFRRETQYF. CDR3 sequence (DNA): TGTGCCAGCAGCTTCAGGAGGGAGACCCAGTACTTC. This chain joins TRBV11-3 and TRBJ2-5; tentative D call: TRBD2 (5 bases). Between the trimmed V and J ends, which lost 3 bases and 5 bases, there was a span of 7 bases. CDR1 is SGHNT, CDR2 YENEEA, per germline. CDR3 length: 12 residues.

There are many counts of this clonotype. The chain uses TRBV20-1 and TRBJ2-1, with D unclear. The CDR3 sequence is 13 residues long. The germline gives CDR1 DFQATT, CDR2 SNEGSKA (reference sequence). V was pared by 0 bases and J by 10 bases, with 13 bases between. The CDR3 sequence: CSARDSAPVEQFF. In DNA form, the CDR3 reads TGCAGTGCTAGAGATTCAGCCCCAGTAGAGCAGTTCTTC.